A selection of T cell receptor beta chains follows, all from one sample in a study of blood T cell repertoires in COVID-19. The protocol was immunoSEQ multiplex PCR, while the TCRdb copy is restricted to in-frame clones and leaves out a portion. The sample has 300,000 to 350,000 clones, about 88% seen once. Sequenced input: PBMCs or T cells enriched from blood (not recorded which). Every receptor here comes from a young woman who had recovered from COVID-19. CDR3s include the opening cysteine and the closing phenylalanine or tryptophan. Fields, in order: CDR3 DNA, CDR3 protein, D gene, J gene, clone size, V gene. D genes are given only for firm matches. Not all rows give a size; the values are once, few, many and, for expanded clones, a class.

cdr3_nt: TGTGCCAGCAGGAAGGGAGAGCAGCCCCAGCATTTT; cdr3_aa: CASRKGEQPQHF; d_call: NA; j_call: TRBJ1-5; clone_size: NA; v_call: TRBV27
cdr3_nt: TGTGCCAGCAGCCCAACGTCTGGAGGGATCAACACTGAAGCTTTCTTT; cdr3_aa: CASSPTSGGINTEAFF; d_call: NA; j_call: TRBJ1-1; clone_size: NA; v_call: TRBV7-9
cdr3_nt: TGCAGCGTTCGAGACACTAACTATGGCTACACCTTC; cdr3_aa: CSVRDTNYGYTF; d_call: NA; j_call: TRBJ1-2; clone_size: NA; v_call: TRBV29-1
cdr3_nt: TGTGCCAGCAGGACAACAGGGGTTGGGGGAAACACCATATATTTT; cdr3_aa: CASRTTGVGGNTIYF; d_call: TRBD1; j_call: TRBJ1-3; clone_size: few; v_call: TRBV6-6
cdr3_nt: TGTGCCAGCACTTTTGACAGCGGCGGGGCCTACGAGCAGTACTTC; cdr3_aa: CASTFDSGGAYEQYF; d_call: NA; j_call: TRBJ2-7; clone_size: NA; v_call: TRBV7-9
cdr3_nt: TGTGCCAGCAGTTTTCTCGGGACAGGGGCCCGCCGGGGCTTATATGGCAATCAGCCCCAGCATTTT; cdr3_aa: CASSFLGTGARRGLYGNQPQHF; d_call: TRBD1; j_call: TRBJ1-5; clone_size: NA; v_call: TRBV27
cdr3_nt: TGTGCCAGCAGCCAAGCGAGACTAGCCAATGAGCAGTTCTTC; cdr3_aa: CASSQARLANEQFF; d_call: TRBD2; j_call: TRBJ2-1; clone_size: NA; v_call: TRBV3-1/TRBV3-2
cdr3_nt: TGTGCCACCAGTGATTCGGACAGGGCCTACGAGCAGTACTTC; cdr3_aa: CATSDSDRAYEQYF; d_call: TRBD1; j_call: TRBJ2-7; clone_size: NA; v_call: TRBV24-1
cdr3_nt: TGTGCCAGCGGAGGGAGACAGGGTTACTACGAGCAGTACTTC; cdr3_aa: CASGGRQGYYEQYF; d_call: NA; j_call: TRBJ2-7; clone_size: NA; v_call: TRBV2
cdr3_nt: TGTGCCAGCAGTTACGCCCAGGGTAGGGTTAATTCACCCCTCCACTTT; cdr3_aa: CASSYAQGRVNSPLHF; d_call: NA; j_call: TRBJ1-6; clone_size: NA; v_call: TRBV6-5
cdr3_nt: TGTGCCAGCAGTCGAGGGGGGACAGGGGGCAACTATGGCTACACCTTC; cdr3_aa: CASSRGGTGGNYGYTF; d_call: TRBD1; j_call: TRBJ1-2; clone_size: NA; v_call: TRBV28
cdr3_nt: TGTGCCACCAGTGATTTCGGCAGGGGGCTTCAAGAGACCCAGTACTTC; cdr3_aa: CATSDFGRGLQETQYF; d_call: TRBD1; j_call: TRBJ2-5; clone_size: NA; v_call: TRBV24-1
cdr3_nt: TGTGCCAGCGGGCCTAACACCGGGGAGCTGTTTTTT; cdr3_aa: CASGPNTGELFF; d_call: NA; j_call: TRBJ2-2; clone_size: NA; v_call: TRBV7-9
cdr3_nt: TGTGCCAGCAGCTCCCCCGCACGACCCATTAAGGGAGACAGGCCCTATTCCTATGGCTACACCTTC; cdr3_aa: CASSSPARPIKGDRPYSYGYTF; d_call: NA; j_call: TRBJ1-2; clone_size: NA; v_call: TRBV7-7
cdr3_nt: TGTGCCACCAGTGATCAGACTCGAGTGACAGGTTACAATGAGCAGTTCTTC; cdr3_aa: CATSDQTRVTGYNEQFF; d_call: NA; j_call: TRBJ2-1; clone_size: NA; v_call: TRBV24-1
cdr3_nt: TGTGCCAGCAGCTCTAGCGGGGGAGCAGATACGCAGTATTTT; cdr3_aa: CASSSSGGADTQYF; d_call: TRBD2; j_call: TRBJ2-3; clone_size: NA; v_call: TRBV5-6
cdr3_nt: TGTGCCAGCAGTTTGAAGGGAGACATGTATAATTCACCCCTCCACTTT; cdr3_aa: CASSLKGDMYNSPLHF; d_call: NA; j_call: TRBJ1-6; clone_size: NA; v_call: TRBV27
cdr3_nt: TGTGCCAGCAGGCAACAGGGGGCGGCGAGCAATCAGCCCCAGCATTTT; cdr3_aa: CASRQQGAASNQPQHF; d_call: TRBD1; j_call: TRBJ1-5; clone_size: few; v_call: TRBV28